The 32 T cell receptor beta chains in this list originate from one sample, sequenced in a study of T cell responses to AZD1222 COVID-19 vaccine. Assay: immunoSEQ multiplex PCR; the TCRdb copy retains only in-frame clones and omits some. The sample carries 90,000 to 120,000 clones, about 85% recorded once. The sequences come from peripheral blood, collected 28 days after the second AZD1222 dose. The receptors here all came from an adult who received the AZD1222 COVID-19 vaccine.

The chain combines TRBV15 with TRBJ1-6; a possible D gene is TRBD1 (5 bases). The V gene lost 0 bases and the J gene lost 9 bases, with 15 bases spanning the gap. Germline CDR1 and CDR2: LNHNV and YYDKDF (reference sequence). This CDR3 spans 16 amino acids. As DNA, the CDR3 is TGTGCCACCAGCAGAGATCCCGGGACGATGGGTTCACCCCTCCACTTT. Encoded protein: CATSRDPGTMGSPLHF.

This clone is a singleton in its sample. CDR3 bases: TGCAGCGTTAGCCGGGGTGTCTCCTACGAGCAGTACTTC. This gives the protein CSVSRGVSYEQYF. J is TRBJ2-7 and V is TRBV29-1, with a possible D match to TRBD2 (5 bases). Germline V gene lookup returns CDR1 SQVTM and CDR2 ANQGSEA. Trimming cost V 5 bases and J 0 bases, with 11 bases left between them. This CDR3 region has 13 residues.

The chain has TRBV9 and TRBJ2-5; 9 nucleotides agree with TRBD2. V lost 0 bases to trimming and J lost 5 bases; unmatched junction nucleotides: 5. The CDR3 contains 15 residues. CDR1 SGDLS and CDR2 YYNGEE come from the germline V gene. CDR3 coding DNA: TGTGCCAGCAGCGTAGGCGGGGGGGCTGGGGAGACCCAGTACTTC. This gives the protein CASSVGGGAGETQYF.

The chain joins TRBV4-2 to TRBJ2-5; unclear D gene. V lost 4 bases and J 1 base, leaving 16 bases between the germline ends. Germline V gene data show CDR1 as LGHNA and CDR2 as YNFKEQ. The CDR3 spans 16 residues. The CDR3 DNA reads TGTGCCAGCAGCCCCCTCGTGGGCTCCCCCCAAGAGACCCAGTACTTC. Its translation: CASSPLVGSPQETQYF.

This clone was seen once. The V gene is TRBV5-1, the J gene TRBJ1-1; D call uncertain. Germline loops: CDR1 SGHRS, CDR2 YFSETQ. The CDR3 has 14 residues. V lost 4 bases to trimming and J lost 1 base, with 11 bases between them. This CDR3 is CASSLITGNTEAFF. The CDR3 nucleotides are TGCGCCAGCAGCCTCATTACCGGGAACACTGAAGCTTTCTTT.

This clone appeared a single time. DNA for the CDR3: TGTGCCAGCAGTTCGGACTTTGGGATCATGAACACTGAAGCTTTCTTT. It encodes CASSSDFGIMNTEAFF. The gene calls are TRBV27 and TRBJ1-1; D is ambiguous. The length of the CDR3 is 16 residues. V dropped 4 bases and J dropped 0 bases, with 15 bases sitting between them. Per the germline V gene, CDR1 is MNHEY and CDR2 is SMNVEV (reference sequence).

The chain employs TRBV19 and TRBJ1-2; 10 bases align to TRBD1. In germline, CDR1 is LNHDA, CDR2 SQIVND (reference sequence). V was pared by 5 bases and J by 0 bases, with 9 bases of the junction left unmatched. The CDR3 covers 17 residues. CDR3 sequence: CASSPGTGDVSNYGYTF. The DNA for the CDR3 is TGTGCCAGTAGTCCCGGGACAGGGGACGTTTCTAACTATGGCTACACCTTC. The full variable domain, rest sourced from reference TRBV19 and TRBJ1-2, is DGGITQSPKYLFRKEGQNVTLSCEQNLNHDAMYWYRQDPGQGLRLIYYSQIVNDFQKGDIAEGYSVSREKKESFPLTVTSAQKNPTAFYLCASSPGTGDVSNYGYTFGSGTRLTVV.

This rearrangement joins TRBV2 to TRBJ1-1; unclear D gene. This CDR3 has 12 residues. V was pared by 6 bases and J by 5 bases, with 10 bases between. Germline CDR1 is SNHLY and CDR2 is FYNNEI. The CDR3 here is CASRWTRTEAFF. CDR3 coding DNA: TGTGCCAGCAGGTGGACTCGGACTGAAGCTTTCTTT. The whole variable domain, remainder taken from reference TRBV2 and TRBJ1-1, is EPEVTQTPSHQVTQMGQEVILRCVPISNHLYFYWYRQILGQKVEFLVSFYNNEISEKSEIFDDQFSVERPDGSNFTLKIRSTKLEDSAMYFCASRWTRTEAFFGQGTRLTVV.

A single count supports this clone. Here the CDR3 DNA reads TGTGCCAGCAGCCCTTTGGCGCCAGAGACCCAGTACTTC. Encoded protein: CASSPLAPETQYF. The chain has TRBV7-9 and TRBJ2-5, with D uncertain. The CDR3 has 13 residues. Germline V gene lookup returns CDR1 SEHNR and CDR2 FQNEAQ (reference sequence). V lost 5 bases and J 4 bases, leaving 11 bases between the germline ends.

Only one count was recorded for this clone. For the CDR3, the DNA is TGTGCCAGTAGTATCGGACAGGGAAATTCACCCCTCCACTTT. It codes for CASSIGQGNSPLHF. V gene TRBV19 combines with J gene TRBJ1-6; 8 bases align to TRBD1. The ends lost 3 bases at V and 7 bases at J; junction bases unmatched: 2. The CDR3 is 14 amino acids. Germline V gives CDR1 LNHDA, CDR2 SQIVND (reference sequence).

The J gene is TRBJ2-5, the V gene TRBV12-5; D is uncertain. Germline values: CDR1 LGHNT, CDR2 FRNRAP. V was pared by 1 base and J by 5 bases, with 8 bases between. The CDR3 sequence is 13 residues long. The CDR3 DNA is TGTGCTAGTGGTTTGGAGATTTGGGAGACCCAGTACTTC. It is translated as CASGLEIWETQYF. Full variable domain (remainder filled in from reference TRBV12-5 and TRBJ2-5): DARVTQTPRHKVTEMGQEVTMRCQPILGHNTVFWYRQTMMQGLELLAYFRNRAPLDDSGMPKDRFSAEMPDATLATLKIQPSEPRDSAVYFCASGLEIWETQYFGPGTRLLVL.

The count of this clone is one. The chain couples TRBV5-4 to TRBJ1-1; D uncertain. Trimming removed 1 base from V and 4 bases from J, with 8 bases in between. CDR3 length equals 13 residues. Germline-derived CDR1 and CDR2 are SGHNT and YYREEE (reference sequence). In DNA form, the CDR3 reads TGTGCCAGCAGCTTGTGGGTCGGCACTGAAGCTTTCTTT. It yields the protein CASSLWVGTEAFF.

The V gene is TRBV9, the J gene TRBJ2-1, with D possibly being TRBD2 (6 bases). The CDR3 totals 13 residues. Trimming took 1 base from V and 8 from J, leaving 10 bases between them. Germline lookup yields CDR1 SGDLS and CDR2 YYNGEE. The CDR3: CASSVWGGDEQFF. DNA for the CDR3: TGTGCCAGCAGCGTATGGGGCGGGGATGAGCAGTTCTTC.

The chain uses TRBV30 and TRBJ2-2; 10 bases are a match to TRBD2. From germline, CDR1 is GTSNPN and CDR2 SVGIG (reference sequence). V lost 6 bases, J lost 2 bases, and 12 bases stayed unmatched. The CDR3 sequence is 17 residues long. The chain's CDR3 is CACSKGLAGANTGELFF. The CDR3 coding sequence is TGTGCCTGTTCTAAGGGGCTAGCGGGGGCAAACACCGGGGAGCTGTTTTTT.

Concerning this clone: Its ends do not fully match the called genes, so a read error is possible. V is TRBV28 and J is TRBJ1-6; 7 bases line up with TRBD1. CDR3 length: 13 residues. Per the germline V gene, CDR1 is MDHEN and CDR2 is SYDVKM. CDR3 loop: CASSSTNRGGYDF. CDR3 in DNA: TGTGCCAGCAGCTCCACAAACAGGGGCGGCTACGACTTT.

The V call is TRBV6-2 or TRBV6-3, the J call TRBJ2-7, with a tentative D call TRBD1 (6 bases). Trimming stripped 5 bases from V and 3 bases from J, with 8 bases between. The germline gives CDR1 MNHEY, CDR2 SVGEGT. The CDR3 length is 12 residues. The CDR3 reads CASSPQGYEQYF. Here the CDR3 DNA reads TGTGCCAGCAGTCCACAGGGCTACGAGCAGTACTTC.

CDR3 DNA: TGCGCCAGCAGTCTACACAGGGTGGTTTTTCCCGGGGAGCTGTTTTTT. It translates to CASSLHRVVFPGELFF. This chain uses TRBV23-1 with TRBJ2-2; a possible D gene is TRBD1 (6 bases). TRBV23-1 is designated an ORF whose function remains uncertain. The ends were cut back, 4 bases at V and 6 bases at J, with 18 bases in the middle. This CDR3 has 16 residues.

This chain's CDR3 is CASSQNTRVRDETQYF. As DNA, the CDR3 is TGTGCCAGCAGTCAGAACACCCGGGTGCGAGACGAGACCCAGTACTTC. The rearrangement joins TRBV2 to TRBJ2-5; D call uncertain. CDR1 and CDR2 (germline): SNHLY, FYNNEI. This CDR3 comprises 16 residues. V was shortened by 5 bases and J by 5 bases, with 21 bases between the two germline ends. Supplemented by reference TRBV2 and TRBJ2-5, the full variable domain reads EPEVTQTPSHQVTQMGQEVILRCVPISNHLYFYWYRQILGQKVEFLVSFYNNEISEKSEIFDDQFSVERPDGSNFTLKIRSTKLEDSAMYFCASSQNTRVRDETQYFGPGTRLLVL.

CDR3 DNA: TGTGCCAGCAGTTTCGGACGGGGTTCACCCCTCCACTTT. Protein sequence: CASSFGRGSPLHF. The J gene is TRBJ1-6, the V gene TRBV12-3 or TRBV12-4; D call uncertain. This CDR3 is built from 13 residues. Between the trimmed V and J ends, which lost 3 bases and 9 bases, there was a span of 9 bases.

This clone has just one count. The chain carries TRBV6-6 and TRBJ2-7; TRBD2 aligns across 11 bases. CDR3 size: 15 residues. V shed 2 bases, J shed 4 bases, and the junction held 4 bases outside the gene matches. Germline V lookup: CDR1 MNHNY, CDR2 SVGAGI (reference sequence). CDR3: CASSYLAGGSYEQYF. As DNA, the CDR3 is TGTGCCAGCAGTTACCTAGCGGGGGGCTCGTACGAGCAGTACTTC.

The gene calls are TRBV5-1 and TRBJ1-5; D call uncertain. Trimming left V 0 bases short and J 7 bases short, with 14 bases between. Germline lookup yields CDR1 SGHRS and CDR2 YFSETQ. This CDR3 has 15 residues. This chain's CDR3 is CASSLGGTAGQPQHF. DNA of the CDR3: TGCGCCAGCAGCTTGGGCGGCACTGCCGGGCAGCCCCAGCATTTT.

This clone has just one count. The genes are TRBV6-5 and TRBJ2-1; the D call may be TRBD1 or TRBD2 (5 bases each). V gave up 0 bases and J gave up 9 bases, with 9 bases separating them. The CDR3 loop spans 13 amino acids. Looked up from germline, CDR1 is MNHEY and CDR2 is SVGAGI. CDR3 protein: CASSYSGGGEQFF. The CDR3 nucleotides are TGTGCCAGCAGTTACTCGGGTGGGGGTGAGCAGTTCTTC.

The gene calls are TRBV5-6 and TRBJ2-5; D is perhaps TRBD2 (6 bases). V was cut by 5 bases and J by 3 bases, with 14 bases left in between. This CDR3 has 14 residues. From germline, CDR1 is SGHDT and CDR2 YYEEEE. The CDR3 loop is CASSNSGTEETQYF. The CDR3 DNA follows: TGTGCCAGCAGTAATTCCGGGACTGAAGAGACCCAGTACTTC.

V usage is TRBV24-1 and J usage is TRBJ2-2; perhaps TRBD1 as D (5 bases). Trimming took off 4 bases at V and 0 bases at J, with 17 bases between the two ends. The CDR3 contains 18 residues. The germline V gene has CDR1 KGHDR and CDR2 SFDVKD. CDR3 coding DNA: TGTGCCACCAGTGAAGCTGGGGCAGGGCAGCCGAACACCGGGGAGCTGTTTTTT. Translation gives CATSEAGAGQPNTGELFF.

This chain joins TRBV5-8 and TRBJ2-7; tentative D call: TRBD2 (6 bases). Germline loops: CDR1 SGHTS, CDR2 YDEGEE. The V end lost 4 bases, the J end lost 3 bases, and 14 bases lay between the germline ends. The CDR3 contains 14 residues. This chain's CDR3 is CASSRGTGFYEQYF. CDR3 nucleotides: TGTGCCAGCAGCCGGGGGACGGGATTCTACGAGCAGTACTTC.

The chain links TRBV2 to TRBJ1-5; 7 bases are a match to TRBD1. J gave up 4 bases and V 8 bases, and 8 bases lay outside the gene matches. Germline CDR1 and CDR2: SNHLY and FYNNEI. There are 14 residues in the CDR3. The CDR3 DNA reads TGTGCCAGCTCTTCGACAGGGCGAAATCAGCCCCAGCATTTT. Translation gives CASSSTGRNQPQHF.

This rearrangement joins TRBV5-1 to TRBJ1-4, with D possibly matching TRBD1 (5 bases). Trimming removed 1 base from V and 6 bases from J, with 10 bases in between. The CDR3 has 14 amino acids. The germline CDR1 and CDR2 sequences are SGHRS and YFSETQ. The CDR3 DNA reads TGCGCCAGCAGCTTGCCAGGGTCCTATGAAAAACTGTTTTTT. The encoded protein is CASSLPGSYEKLFF. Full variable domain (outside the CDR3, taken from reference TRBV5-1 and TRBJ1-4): KAGVTQTPRYLIKTRGQQVTLSCSPISGHRSVSWYQQTPGQGLQFLFEYFSETQRNKGNFPGRFSGRQFSNSRSEMNVSTLELGDSALYLCASSLPGSYEKLFFGSGTQLSVL.

CDR3 loop: CASSRTGGNEQYF. The CDR3 DNA sequence: TGCGCCAGCAGCAGGACAGGGGGCAACGAGCAGTACTTC. This chain uses TRBV5-1 with TRBJ2-7; 11 bases align to TRBD1. This CDR3 spans 13 amino acids. The germline CDR1 and CDR2 sequences are SGHRS and YFSETQ. The trim removed 4 bases at V and 5 bases at J, leaving 2 bases unmatched.

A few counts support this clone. The CDR3 coding sequence is TGTGCCAGTAGTATCCACTCTCGGGGGCTCGGCAATCAGCCCCAGCATTTT. Its translation: CASSIHSRGLGNQPQHF. This chain uses TRBV19 with TRBJ1-5; D may be TRBD1 (6 bases). The CDR3 consists of 17 residues. Trimming took off 3 bases at V and 2 bases at J, with 17 bases between the two ends. The germline V gene encodes CDR1 LNHDA and CDR2 SQIVND (reference sequence).

The chain's CDR3 is CASSLHDGVISEQFF. The DNA of the CDR3 is TGTGCCAGCAGCCTCCATGACGGGGTTATCAGTGAGCAGTTCTTC. This rearrangement joins TRBV7-3 to TRBJ2-1; perhaps TRBD2 as D (5 bases). The germline gives CDR1 SGHTA, CDR2 FQGTGA. V lost 5 bases and J 9 bases, leaving 20 bases between the germline ends. The CDR3 consists of 15 residues.

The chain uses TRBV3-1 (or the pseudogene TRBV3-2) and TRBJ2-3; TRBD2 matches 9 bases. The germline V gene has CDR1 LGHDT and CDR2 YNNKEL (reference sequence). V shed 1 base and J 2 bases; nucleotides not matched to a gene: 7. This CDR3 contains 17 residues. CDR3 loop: CASSQVSSGGTTDTQYF. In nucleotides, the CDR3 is TGTGCCAGCAGCCAAGTGTCAAGCGGGGGGACCACAGATACGCAGTATTTT.

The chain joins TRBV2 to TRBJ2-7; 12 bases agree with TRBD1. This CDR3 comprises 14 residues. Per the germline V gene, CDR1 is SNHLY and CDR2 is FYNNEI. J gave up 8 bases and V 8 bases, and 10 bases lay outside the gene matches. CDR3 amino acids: CASLPGTGGSKQYF. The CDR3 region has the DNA TGTGCCAGCTTACCCGGGACAGGGGGCAGTAAGCAGTACTTC. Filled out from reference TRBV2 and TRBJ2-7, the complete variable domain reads EPEVTQTPSHQVTQMGQEVILRCVPISNHLYFYWYRQILGQKVEFLVSFYNNEISEKSEIFDDQFSVERPDGSNFTLKIRSTKLEDSAMYFCASLPGTGGSKQYFGPGTRLTVT.